Below are 11 T cell receptor beta chains sequenced from a single sample in a study of tumor and adjacent non-tumor tissue in lung cancer. No cell sorting was done before RNA was extracted from the tissue. TCRbeta libraries were built with three rounds of nested PCR, modified from ARM-PCR. TCRdb reanalysed the multiplex PCR reads using MiXCR and keeps one entry per CDR3 protein. The sample has some 99,000 distinct CDR3 sequences, approximately 71% seen once. The specimen was lung tumor tissue. The receptors derive from a woman aged 55-75 years with non-small cell lung cancer.

V and J are TRBV6-2 or TRBV6-3 and TRBJ1-5; D remains unclear. The closer fit of TRBJ2-3 to the DNA end suggests the J call may be wrong. The CDR3 has 14 residues. Germline V gene data show CDR1 as MNHEY and CDR2 as SVGEGT. CDR3 nucleotides: TGTGCCAGCAGTGCAGAGAATATCAATCAGCCCCAGTATTTT. Its protein product is CASSAENINQPQYF.

V usage is TRBV6-1 and J usage is TRBJ1-6; no definite D call. The germline CDR1 and CDR2 sequences are MNHNS and SASEGT. The CDR3 contains 12 residues. The CDR3 region has the DNA TGTGACAACCCCAGCACATGTTCACCCCTCCACTTT. This codes for CDNPSTCSPLHF.

About this clonotype itself: A junction end diverges from the germline sequence, so it may reflect a read error. The chain is built from TRBV29-1 and TRBJ1-1; maybe TRBD1 (5 bases). Germline CDR1 reads SQVTM; CDR2 reads ANQGSEA. This CDR3 has 12 amino acids. The CDR3 protein is CSPLPQDIEVFF. CDR3 nucleotide sequence: TGCAGTCCCCTCCCCCAGGACATTGAAGTTTTCTTT.

This clonotype has a count of ten or more. The V and J genes are TRBV12-3 or TRBV12-4 and TRBJ2-7; TRBD1 might be the D (6 bases). Trimming removed 7 bases from V and 5 bases from J, with 9 bases in between. CDR3 length equals 11 residues. The CDR3 DNA is TGTGCCAGCAAACAGGGCGACGAGCAGTACTTC. This translates into CASKQGDEQYF.

Comments on this clonotype: A much larger clone lies one base from this, so it may be a read error. The rearrangement links TRBV12-3 or TRBV12-4 to TRBJ1-2, with 8 bases that match TRBD1. The length of the CDR3 is 13 residues. CDR3 in DNA: TGTGACAGCAGTCCTGGGACAGGAGGGGGCTACACCTTC. Its translation: CDSSPGTGGGYTF.

A remark on this clonotype: Just one base apart from a much larger clone, this may be a read error. This chain links TRBV4-1 with TRBJ1-5, with unresolved D. Germline CDR1 is MGHRA and CDR2 is YSYEKL. The CDR3 runs 14 residues. Between the trimmed V and J ends, which lost 3 bases and 0 bases, there was a span of 6 bases. The CDR3 is CASSQASSNQPQHF. The CDR3 coding sequence is TGCGCCAGCAGCCAGGCAAGTAGCAATCAGCCCCAGCATTTT.

About this clonotype: This may stem from a read error, because a much larger clone lies one nucleotide away. In DNA, the CDR3 is TGTGCCAGCAGTTACGGGTTGCATGGGAATACGCAGTATTTT. Residues: CASSYGLHGNTQYF. The rearrangement uses TRBV6-6 and TRBJ2-3; no definite D call. Germline-derived CDR1 and CDR2 are MNHNY and SVGAGI (reference sequence). The V end lost 2 bases, the J end lost 7 bases, and 13 bases lay between the germline ends. The CDR3 has 14 amino acids.

With regard to this clonotype: This may arise from a read error, as a much more abundant clone is one base away. The chain has TRBV10-3 and TRBJ2-3; 8 nucleotides match TRBD1. Germline V lookup: CDR1 ENHRY, CDR2 SYGVKD. The CDR3 covers 16 residues. The CDR3 DNA sequence: TGTGCCATCAGTGAAGGTGGGACAGGTGGTACAGTTACGCAGTATTTT. Protein: CAISEGGTGGTVTQYF.

This chain connects TRBV6-2 or TRBV6-3 to TRBJ2-1; D gene ambiguous. This CDR3 spans 14 amino acids. CDR1 MNHEY and CDR2 SVGEGT come from the germline V gene. Between the trimmed V and J ends, which lost 8 bases and 1 base, there was a span of 12 bases. CDR3 residues: CASGHQPSYNEQFF. CDR3 DNA sequence: TGTGCCAGCGGTCATCAACCATCCTACAATGAGCAGTTCTTC.

In this sample, this clonotype turned up a few times. This may arise from a read error, as a much more abundant clone is one base away. The rearrangement uses TRBV6-2 or TRBV6-3 and TRBJ1-5, with TRBD1 matching over 10 bases. J gave up 6 bases and V 4 bases, and 15 bases lay outside the gene matches. The CDR3 runs 18 residues. Germline loops: CDR1 MNHEY, CDR2 SVGEGT. CDR3 loop: CASSFMPGQGTRAQPQHF. The CDR3 nucleotides read TGTGCCAGCAGTTTTATGCCGGGACAGGGGACGCGGGCTCAGCCCCAGCATTTT.

As regards this clonotype: The CDR3 ends on some other residue instead of the conserved phenylalanine or tryptophan, so this is likely a read error. The chain recombines TRBV7-2 with TRBJ2-5, with D unclear. This CDR3 spans 14 amino acids. From germline, CDR1 is SGHTA and CDR2 FQGNSA. V was pared by 2 bases and J by 4 bases, with 11 bases between. As DNA, the CDR3 is TGTGCCAGCAGCTTATTAGGGATAGGAGAGACCCAGTACTAC. It is translated as CASSLLGIGETQYY.